This T cell receptor (beta chain) was captured in a study of PD-L1 blockade in urothelial cancer. On the study more broadly: The study recovered a median of about 140,000 T cells per blood sample.

Time point denoted: pretreatment peripheral blood. Sequencing was performed with immunoSEQ multiplex PCR; in TCRdb, only in-frame clones are kept and a portion is missing. This sample has 55,000 to 80,000 clones, with around 88% found just once. V was trimmed by 3 bases and J by 6 bases, leaving 14 bases between them. Germline assignment: CDR1 SQVTM and CDR2 ANQGSEA. The CDR3 covers 13 residues. The V gene is TRBV29-1, the J gene TRBJ1-2; weak D call: TRBD1 (6 bases). The receptor was isolated from a man between 60 and 75 years old with urothelial cancer. The sample in question was PBMCs, obtained around atezolizumab (anti-PD-L1) treatment. The chain's CDR3 is CSVEVGGGNGYTF. The CDR3 coding sequence is TGCAGCGTTGAGGTGGGGGGGGGCAATGGCTACACCTTC.